One sample yielded the 6 T cell receptor beta chains listed below, sequenced in a study of blood T cells in healthy people across ages. The second PCR ran roughly 6 to 11 cycles with a sample-barcoded 5' primer and J-beta primers. From the 5' RACE reads, TCRdb called clonotypes with MiXCR, one entry per CDR3 protein. Counted here are almost 300,000 distinct CDR3 sequences, around 27% occurring once; the ten biggest clones make up roughly 30%. Sequencing was performed on blood. These TCRs come from a woman in her 70s in good health.

This clonotype was counted between two and nine times. The rearrangement joins TRBV20-1 to TRBJ2-3, with no clear D. Between the trimmed V and J ends, which lost 3 bases and 4 bases, there was a span of 14 bases. Per the germline V gene, CDR1 is DFQATT and CDR2 is SNEGSKA (reference sequence). The CDR3 is 14 residues long. This CDR3 is CSASPVLEADTQYF. The CDR3 DNA reads as TGCAGTGCTAGTCCGGTCCTTGAGGCAGATACGCAGTATTTT.

This sequence joins TRBV9 and TRBJ2-5; D is perhaps TRBD2 (5 bases). The tail of the sequence fits TRBJ2-7 better, so the J call may be wrong. Germline values: CDR1 SGDLS, CDR2 YYNGEE. The CDR3 has 15 amino acids. The CDR3 nucleotides read TGTGCCAGCAGCCCGCATTCGGGAACCCCCTACGAGCAGTACTTC. Amino acids: CASSPHSGTPYEQYF.

The V call is TRBV28, the J call TRBJ1-2, with D uncertain. V gave up 3 bases and J gave up 0 bases, with 11 bases separating them. This CDR3 region has 15 residues. Germline lookup yields CDR1 MDHEN and CDR2 SYDVKM. The CDR3 coding sequence is TGTGCCAGCAGTTTGCGAGGCGGAGCTAACTATGGCTACACCTTC. Translation gives CASSLRGGANYGYTF.

This clonotype was picked up a small number of times. The V call is TRBV7-9, the J call TRBJ1-1; a weak D match, TRBD1 (6 bases). In germline, CDR1 is SEHNR, CDR2 FQNEAQ (reference sequence). V gave up 5 bases and J gave up 5 bases, with 21 bases separating them. The CDR3 covers 16 residues. Here the CDR3 DNA reads TGTGCCAGCAGCATTTCTCGACAGGAGTTCTTGACTGAAGCTTTCTTT. This sequence encodes CASSISRQEFLTEAFF.

At least ten counts were recorded for this clonotype. The chain combines TRBV5-1 with TRBJ2-3, with D possibly being TRBD1 (5 bases). Germline CDR1 SGHRS, CDR2 YFSETQ. The CDR3 contains 15 residues. V lost 2 bases and J 3 bases, leaving 13 bases between the germline ends. The CDR3 DNA follows: TGCGCCAGCAGCTTCGGACAACCTGGAACAGATACGCAGTATTTT. Its protein is CASSFGQPGTDTQYF.

As for this clonotype: One junction end disagrees with the germline gene, perhaps due to a read error. V usage is TRBV7-2 and J usage is TRBJ2-5; possible D gene TRBD1, 5 bases. Germline V gene lookup returns CDR1 SGHTA and CDR2 FQGNSA. CDR3 length: 14 residues. The CDR3: CAGSLDRRDETQYF. Written as DNA, the CDR3 is TGTGCCGGCAGCTTAGACAGACGAGATGAGACCCAGTACTTC.